These T cell receptor beta chains were read from a single sample in a study of CD8 T cells in Susac syndrome. TCRdb called the immunoSEQ multiplex PCR reads again in MiXCR, with one record for every CDR3 protein. The sample has about 140,000 distinct CDR3 sequences, 85% to 95% seen once. Sequenced material: CD4+ T cells from PBMCs. The source is a human donor with Susac syndrome. The CDR3 runs from the conserved cysteine through the conserved F or W. The D gene is left open where the match is weak. Some rows have no size entry. The others give once, few or many, or a class for an expanded clone.

j_call	clone_size	v_call	d_call	cdr3_aa	cdr3_nt
TRBJ2-1	.	TRBV4-1	.	CASSQEEWRTYNEQFF	TGCGCCAGCAGTCAAGAGGAGTGGAGGACTTACAATGAGCAGTTCTTC
TRBJ2-7	.	TRBV28	.	CASSPGFWGSAYEQYF	TGTGCCAGCAGTCCCGGGTTCTGGGGGAGCGCCTACGAGCAGTACTTC
TRBJ2-2	.	TRBV13	.	CASSPRGSWELFF	TGTGCCAGCAGCCCCCGAGGTAGCTGGGAGCTGTTTTTT
TRBJ2-6	.	TRBV18	TRBD2	CASSRKAGDISGANVLTF	TGTGCCAGCTCACGGAAAGCGGGGGATATCTCTGGGGCCAACGTCCTGACTTTC
TRBJ2-5	.	TRBV18	.	CASSTSEETQYF	TGTGCCAGCTCAACCAGTGAAGAGACCCAGTACTTC
TRBJ1-6	.	TRBV7-9	.	CASINVGWKGSPLHF	TGTGCCAGCATCAACGTCGGGTGGAAAGGTTCACCCCTCCACTTT
TRBJ2-5	.	TRBV3-1	.	CASSPLQQETQYF	TGTGCCAGCAGCCCTTTGCAACAAGAGACCCAGTACTTC
TRBJ1-2	.	TRBV20-1	.	CSGTENYGYTF	TGCAGTGGGACAGAGAACTATGGCTACACCTTC
TRBJ2-5	.	TRBV4-2	.	CASSQDGLTETQYF	TGTGCCAGCAGCCAAGATGGCCTTACAGAGACCCAGTACTTC
TRBJ2-1	.	TRBV6-2/TRBV6-3	.	CASSGGTENEQFF	TGTGCCAGCAGTGGAGGGACGGAGAATGAGCAGTTCTTC
TRBJ2-1	.	TRBV10-3	.	CAISVTASSYNEQFF	TGTGCCATCAGCGTCACAGCCAGCTCCTACAATGAGCAGTTCTTC
TRBJ2-1	.	TRBV15	.	CATSRVRQTYNEQFF	TGTGCCACCAGCAGAGTAAGACAGACATACAATGAGCAGTTCTTC
TRBJ1-5	.	TRBV9	.	CASSPDGTGNQPQHF	TGTGCCAGCAGCCCGGACGGGACGGGGAATCAGCCCCAGCATTTT
TRBJ2-7	few	TRBV28	.	CASSGGSYEQYF	TGTGCCAGCAGTGGCGGCTCCTACGAGCAGTACTTC
TRBJ2-5	.	TRBV5-1	TRBD2	CASSEGGLAGDQETQYF	TGCGCCAGCAGCGAAGGGGGTCTAGCGGGGGACCAAGAGACCCAGTACTTC
TRBJ2-6	.	TRBV11-3	TRBD1	CASSPGTGRSSGANVLTF	TGTGCCAGCAGCCCCGGGACAGGGAGGAGCTCTGGGGCCAACGTCCTGACTTTC
TRBJ1-5	.	TRBV15	.	CATSERWQGGDQPQHF	TGTGCCACCAGCGAAAGGTGGCAGGGAGGAGATCAGCCCCAGCATTTT
TRBJ2-1	.	TRBV10-3	TRBD2	CAISSGTTYNEQFF	TGTGCCATCAGTTCCGGGACTACCTACAATGAGCAGTTCTTC
TRBJ1-4	.	TRBV30	TRBD1	CAWTTGGLGEKLFF	TGTGCCTGGACCACAGGGGGCTTGGGGGAAAAACTGTTTTTT